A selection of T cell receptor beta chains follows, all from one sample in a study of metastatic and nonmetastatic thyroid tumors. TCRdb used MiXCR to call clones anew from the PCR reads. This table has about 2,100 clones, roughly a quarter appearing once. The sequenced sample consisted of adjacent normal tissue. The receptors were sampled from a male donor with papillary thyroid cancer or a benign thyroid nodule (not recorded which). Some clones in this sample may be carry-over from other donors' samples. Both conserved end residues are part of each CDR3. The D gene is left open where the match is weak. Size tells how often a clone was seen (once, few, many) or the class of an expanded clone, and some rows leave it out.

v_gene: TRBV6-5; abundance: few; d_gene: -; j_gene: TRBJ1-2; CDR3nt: TGTGCCAGCAGTTACTCTCAGACAGGAAACTATGGCTACACCTTC; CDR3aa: CASSYSQTGNYGYTF
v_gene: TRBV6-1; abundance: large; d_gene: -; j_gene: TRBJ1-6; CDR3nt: TGTGCCAGCAGTGAAGCGCATCAGGGAATGGAACCCCTCCACTTT; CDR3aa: CASSEAHQGMEPLHF
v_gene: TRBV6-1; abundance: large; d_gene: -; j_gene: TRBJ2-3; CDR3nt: TGTGCCAGCACCCCTAGCGCCACAGATACGCAGTATTTT; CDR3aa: CASTPSATDTQYF
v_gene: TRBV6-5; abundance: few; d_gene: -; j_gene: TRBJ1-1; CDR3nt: TGTGCCAGCAGTTACCTCGGCCGTGAAGCTTTCTTT; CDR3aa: CASSYLGREAFF
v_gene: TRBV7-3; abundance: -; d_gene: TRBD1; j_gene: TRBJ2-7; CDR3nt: TGTGCCAGCAGCTTAGAGGCCGGGACAGTCTACGAGCAGTACTTC; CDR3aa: CASSLEAGTVYEQYF
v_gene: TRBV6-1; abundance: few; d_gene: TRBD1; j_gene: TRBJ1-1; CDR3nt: TGTGCCAGCAGTGACGGGACAGGTCTCATGAACACTGAAGCTTTCTTT; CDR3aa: CASSDGTGLMNTEAFF
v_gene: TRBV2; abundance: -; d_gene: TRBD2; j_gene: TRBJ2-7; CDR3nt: TGTGCCAGCGTAGCGGGGGGGGATTCCTACGAGCAGTACTTC; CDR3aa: CASVAGGDSYEQYF
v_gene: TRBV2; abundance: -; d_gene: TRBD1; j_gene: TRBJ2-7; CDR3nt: TGTGCCAGCAGCAAACAGGGGGGCTACGAGCAGTACTTC; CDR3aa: CASSKQGGYEQYF
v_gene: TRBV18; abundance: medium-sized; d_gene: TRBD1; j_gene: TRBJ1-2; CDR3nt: TGTGCCAGCTCACTGAGCCTCGTCCCACAGGGGGCGGAAGGCTACACCTTC; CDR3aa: CASSLSLVPQGAEGYTF
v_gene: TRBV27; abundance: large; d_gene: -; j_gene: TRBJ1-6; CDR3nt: TGTGCCGCAAGGGGACATGGATATTCACCCCTCCACTTT; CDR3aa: CAARGHGYSPLHF
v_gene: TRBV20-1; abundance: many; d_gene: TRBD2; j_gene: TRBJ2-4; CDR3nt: TGCAGTGCTTCCGGGACTAGCGGGACAGGAGCCAAAAACATTCAGTACTTC; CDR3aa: CSASGTSGTGAKNIQYF
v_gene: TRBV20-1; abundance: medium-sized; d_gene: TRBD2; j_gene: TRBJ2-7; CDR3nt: TGCAGTGCTAGAGATCGGGCTAGCGGGGGCGAGCAGTACTTC; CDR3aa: CSARDRASGGEQYF
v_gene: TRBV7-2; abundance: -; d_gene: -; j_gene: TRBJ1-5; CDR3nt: TGTGCCAGCAGCTCCGAACTGAAGCCCCAGCATTTT; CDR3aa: CASSSELKPQHF
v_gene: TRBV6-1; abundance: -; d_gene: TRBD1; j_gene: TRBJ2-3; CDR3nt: TGTGCCAGCAGTGAAGCCGGGACAGGGGGCATAGATACGCAGTATTTT; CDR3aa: CASSEAGTGGIDTQYF
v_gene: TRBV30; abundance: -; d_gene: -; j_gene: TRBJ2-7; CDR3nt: TGTGCCTGGAGTACCCAGGGCTACGAGCAGTACTTC; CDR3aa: CAWSTQGYEQYF
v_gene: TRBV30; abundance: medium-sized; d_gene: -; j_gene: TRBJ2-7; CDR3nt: TGTGCCTGGAGTCGACCGCGGGACTCCCGGATTTACGAGCAGTACTTC; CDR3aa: CAWSRPRDSRIYEQYF
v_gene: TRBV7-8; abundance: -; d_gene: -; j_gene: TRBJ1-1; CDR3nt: TGTGCCAGCAGCTCAACCCCGGGCACTGAAGCTTTCTTT; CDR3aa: CASSSTPGTEAFF
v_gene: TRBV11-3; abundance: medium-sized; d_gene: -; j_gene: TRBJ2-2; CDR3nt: TGTGCCAGCAGCGCATCGGGACTTAGCACCGGGGAGCTGTTTTTT; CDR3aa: CASSASGLSTGELFF
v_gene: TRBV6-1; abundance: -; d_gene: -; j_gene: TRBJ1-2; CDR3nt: TGTGCGCTCCTGGGTACTAACTATGGCTACACCTTC; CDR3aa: CALLGTNYGYTF
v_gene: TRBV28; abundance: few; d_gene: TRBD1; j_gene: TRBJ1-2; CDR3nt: TGTGCCAGCAGTATTGGACAGGGCGTTGGCTACACCTTC; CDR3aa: CASSIGQGVGYTF
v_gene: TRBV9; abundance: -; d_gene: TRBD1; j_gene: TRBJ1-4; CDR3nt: TGTGCCAGCAGCCCGGGACAGGGAACGTCTAATGAAAAACTGTTTTTT; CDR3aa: CASSPGQGTSNEKLFF
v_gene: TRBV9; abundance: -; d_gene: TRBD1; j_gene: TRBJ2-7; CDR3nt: TGTGCCAGCAGCAGAGGACAGGTTCGCGACGAGCAGTACTTC; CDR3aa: CASSRGQVRDEQYF
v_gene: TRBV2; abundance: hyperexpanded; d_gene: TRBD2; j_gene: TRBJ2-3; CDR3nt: TGTGCCAGCAGTGAACGGGCGGGAGGGGTTCTAGCCACAGATACGCAGTATTTT; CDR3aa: CASSERAGGVLATDTQYF
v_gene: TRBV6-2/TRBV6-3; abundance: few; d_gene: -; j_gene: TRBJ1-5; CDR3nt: TGTGCCAGCAGTTACTCTGGGGCCAGGAGCAATCAGCCCCAGCATTTT; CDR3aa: CASSYSGARSNQPQHF
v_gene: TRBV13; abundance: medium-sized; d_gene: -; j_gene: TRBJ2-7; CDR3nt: TGTGCCAGCAGCTCTCGAGAGAGCAGCTACGAGCAGTACTTC; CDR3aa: CASSSRESSYEQYF
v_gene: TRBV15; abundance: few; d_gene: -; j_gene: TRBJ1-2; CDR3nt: TGTGCCACCAGCAGAGATGGTATTGGCCACTATGGCTACACCTTC; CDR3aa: CATSRDGIGHYGYTF
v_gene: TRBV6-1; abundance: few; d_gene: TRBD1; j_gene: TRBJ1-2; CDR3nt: TGTGCCAGCAGCAAGTGGGACAGTAACTATGGCTACACCTTC; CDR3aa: CASSKWDSNYGYTF
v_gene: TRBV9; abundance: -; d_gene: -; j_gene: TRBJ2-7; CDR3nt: TGTGCCAGCAGCGCACGGGACTTGGAGGGGGAGCAGTACTTC; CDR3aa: CASSARDLEGEQYF
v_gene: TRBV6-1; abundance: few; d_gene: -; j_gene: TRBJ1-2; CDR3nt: TGTGCCAGCAGTGAACCGACCCTTGGGGCCGGAGGCTACACCTTC; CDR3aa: CASSEPTLGAGGYTF
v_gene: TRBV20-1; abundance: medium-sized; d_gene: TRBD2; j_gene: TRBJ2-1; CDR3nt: TGCAGTGCGATCACTAGCGGTACCTACAATGAGCAGTTCTTC; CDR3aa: CSAITSGTYNEQFF
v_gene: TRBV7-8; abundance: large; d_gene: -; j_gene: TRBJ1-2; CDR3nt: TGTGCCAGCAGCTTAGTAAGGGGACGGGACGGCTACACCTTC; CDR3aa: CASSLVRGRDGYTF
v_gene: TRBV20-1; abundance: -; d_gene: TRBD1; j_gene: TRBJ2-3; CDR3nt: TGCAGTGCTACCGGGACAGGGGACCCAGATACGCAGTATTTT; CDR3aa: CSATGTGDPDTQYF
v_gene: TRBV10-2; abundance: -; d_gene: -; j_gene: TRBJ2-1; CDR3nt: TGCGCCAGCAGTGAACAGGGAAGAGACAATGAGCAGTTCTTC; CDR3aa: CASSEQGRDNEQFF
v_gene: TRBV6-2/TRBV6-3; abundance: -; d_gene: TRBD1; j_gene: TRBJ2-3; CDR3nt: TGTGCCAGCACCCTGACAGGGAACTCTACCGGGACAGTTGGCACAGATACGCAGTATTTT; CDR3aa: CASTLTGNSTGTVGTDTQYF
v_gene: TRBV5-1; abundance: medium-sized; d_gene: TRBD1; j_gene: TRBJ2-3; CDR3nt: TGCGCCAGCAGCTTCCCAGGGGGCGCGGACCTAGGGAGCACAGATACGCAGTATTTT; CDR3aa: CASSFPGGADLGSTDTQYF
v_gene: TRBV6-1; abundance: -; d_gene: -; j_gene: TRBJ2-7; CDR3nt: TGTGCCAGCAGTGAGCTTCCGACCTACACCTACGAGCAGTACTTC; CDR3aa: CASSELPTYTYEQYF
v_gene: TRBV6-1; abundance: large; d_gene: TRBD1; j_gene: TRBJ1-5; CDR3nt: TGTGCCAGCAGTGAAGGGGGGACAGGGTTTTATAGCAATCAGCCCCAGCATTTT; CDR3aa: CASSEGGTGFYSNQPQHF
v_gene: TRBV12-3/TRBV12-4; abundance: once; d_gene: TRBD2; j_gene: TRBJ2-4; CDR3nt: TGTGCCAGAGGTTTAGGGGCTAGCGGGGTAGCCAAAAACGTTCAGTACTTC; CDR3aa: CARGLGASGVAKNVQYF
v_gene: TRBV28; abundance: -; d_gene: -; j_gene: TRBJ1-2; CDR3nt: TGTGCCAGCAGTCCGCCCAGGCAAGCTAACTATGGCTACACCTTC; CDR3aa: CASSPPRQANYGYTF
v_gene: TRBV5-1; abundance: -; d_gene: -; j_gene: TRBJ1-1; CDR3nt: TGCGCCAGCAGCTCGGTACAGGGAATGAACACTGAAGCTTTCTTT; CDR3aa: CASSSVQGMNTEAFF
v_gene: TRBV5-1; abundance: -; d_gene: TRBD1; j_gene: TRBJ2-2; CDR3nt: TGCGCCAGCAGCGCGGCACAGGGGGCGCAAGTGGGCGGGGAGCTGTTTTTT; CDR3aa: CASSAAQGAQVGGELFF
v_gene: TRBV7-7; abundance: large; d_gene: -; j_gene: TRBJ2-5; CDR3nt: TGTGCCAGCAGCTTAGCGCTAAGGGGGGGACAAGAGACCCAGTACTTC; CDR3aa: CASSLALRGGQETQYF
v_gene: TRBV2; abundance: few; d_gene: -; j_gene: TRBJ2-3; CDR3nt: TGTGCCAGCAAATCAGACCTGAGCACAGATACGCAGTATTTT; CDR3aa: CASKSDLSTDTQYF
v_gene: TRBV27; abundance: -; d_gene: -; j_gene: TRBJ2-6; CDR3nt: TGTGCCAGCTCCTGGGGCTCTGGGGCAAACGTCCTGACTTTC; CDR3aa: CASSWGSGANVLTF
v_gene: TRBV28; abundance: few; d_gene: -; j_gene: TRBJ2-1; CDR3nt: TGTGCCAGCAGTGGGGGCGGCCACGGGTATGAGCAGTTCTTC; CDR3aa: CASSGGGHGYEQFF
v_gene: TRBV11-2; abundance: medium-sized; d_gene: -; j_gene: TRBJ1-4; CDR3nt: TGTGCCAGCAGCTCCAACAACCCAACTAATGAAAAACTGTTTTTT; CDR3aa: CASSSNNPTNEKLFF
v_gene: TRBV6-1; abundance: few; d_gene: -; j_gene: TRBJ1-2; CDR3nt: TGTGCCAGCAGCCCAGGGGCGGCCTATGGCTACACCTTC; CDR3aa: CASSPGAAYGYTF
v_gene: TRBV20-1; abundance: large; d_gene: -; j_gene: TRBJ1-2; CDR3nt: TGCAGTGCCCGGCCGCCAGACTATGGCTACACCTTC; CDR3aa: CSARPPDYGYTF
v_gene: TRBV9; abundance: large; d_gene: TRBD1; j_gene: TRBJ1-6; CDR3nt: TGTGCCAGCAGACCAACCGGGACAGATAATTCACCCCTCCACTTT; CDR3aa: CASRPTGTDNSPLHF
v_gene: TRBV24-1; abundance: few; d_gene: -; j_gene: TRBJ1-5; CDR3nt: TGTGCCACCAGTGATTCCCGAGAGGATGGCAATCAGCCCCAGCATTTT; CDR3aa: CATSDSREDGNQPQHF
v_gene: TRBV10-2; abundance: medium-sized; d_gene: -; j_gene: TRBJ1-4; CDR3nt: TGCGCCAGCAGTAGTACCGCAACTAATGAAAAACTGTTTTTT; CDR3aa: CASSSTATNEKLFF
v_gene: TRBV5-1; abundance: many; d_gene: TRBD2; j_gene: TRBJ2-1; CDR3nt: TGCGCCAGCAGCTTGGACATCCTAAGTTCGGGACTAGCGGGGTACAATGAGCAGTTCTTC; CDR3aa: CASSLDILSSGLAGYNEQFF
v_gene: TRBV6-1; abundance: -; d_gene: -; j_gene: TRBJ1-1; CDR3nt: TGTGCCAGCAGTGAAGGTCCGGGGGGGAGAACTGAAGCTTTCTTT; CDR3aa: CASSEGPGGRTEAFF